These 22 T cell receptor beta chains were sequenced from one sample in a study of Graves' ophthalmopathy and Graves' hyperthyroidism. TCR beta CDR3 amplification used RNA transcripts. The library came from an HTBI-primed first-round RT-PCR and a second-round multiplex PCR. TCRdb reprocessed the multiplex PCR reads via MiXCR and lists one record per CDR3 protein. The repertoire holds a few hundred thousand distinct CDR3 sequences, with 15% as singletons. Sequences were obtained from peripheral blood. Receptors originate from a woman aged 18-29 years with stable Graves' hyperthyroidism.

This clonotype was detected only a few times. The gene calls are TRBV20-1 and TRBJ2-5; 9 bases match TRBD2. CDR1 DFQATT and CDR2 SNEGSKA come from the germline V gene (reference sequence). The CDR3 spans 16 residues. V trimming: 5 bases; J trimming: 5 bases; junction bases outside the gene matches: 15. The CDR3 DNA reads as TGCAGTGCTGCTGGCGGGGGGGCAGAGCGAGGGGAGACCCAGTACTTC. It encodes CSAAGGGAERGETQYF.

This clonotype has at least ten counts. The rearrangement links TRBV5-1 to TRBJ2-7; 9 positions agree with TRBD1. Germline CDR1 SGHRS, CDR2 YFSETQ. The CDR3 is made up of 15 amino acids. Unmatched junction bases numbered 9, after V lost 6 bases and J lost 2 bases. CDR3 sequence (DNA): TGCGCCAGCACACTGCCGGGACAGGGAACCTACGAGCAGTACTTC. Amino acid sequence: CASTLPGQGTYEQYF. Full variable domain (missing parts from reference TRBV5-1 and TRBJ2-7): KAGVTQTPRYLIKTRGQQVTLSCSPISGHRSVSWYQQTPGQGLQFLFEYFSETQRNKGNFPGRFSGRQFSNSRSEMNVSTLELGDSALYLCASTLPGQGTYEQYFGPGTRLTVT.

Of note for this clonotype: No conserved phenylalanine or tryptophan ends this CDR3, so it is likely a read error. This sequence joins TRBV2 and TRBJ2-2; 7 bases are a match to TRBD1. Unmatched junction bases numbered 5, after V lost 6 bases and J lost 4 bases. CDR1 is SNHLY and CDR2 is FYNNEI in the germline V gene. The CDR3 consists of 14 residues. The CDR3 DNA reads TGTGCCAGCAGAAGGGACAGCGGCACCGGGGAGCTGTTTGTT. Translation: CASRRDSGTGELFV.

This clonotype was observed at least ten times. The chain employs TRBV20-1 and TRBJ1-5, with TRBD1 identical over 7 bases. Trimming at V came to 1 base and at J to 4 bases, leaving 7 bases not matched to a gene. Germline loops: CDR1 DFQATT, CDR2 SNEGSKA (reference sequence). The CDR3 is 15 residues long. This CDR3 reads CSARVSGQRNQPQHF. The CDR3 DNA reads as TGCAGTGCTAGAGTTTCGGGACAGAGAAATCAGCCCCAGCATTTT.

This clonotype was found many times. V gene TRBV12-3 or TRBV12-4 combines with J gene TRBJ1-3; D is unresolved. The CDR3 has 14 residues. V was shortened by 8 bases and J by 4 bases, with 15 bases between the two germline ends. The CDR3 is CASSGSGSGNTIYF. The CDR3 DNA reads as TGTGCCAGCTCCGGGTCTGGATCCGGAAACACCATATATTTT.

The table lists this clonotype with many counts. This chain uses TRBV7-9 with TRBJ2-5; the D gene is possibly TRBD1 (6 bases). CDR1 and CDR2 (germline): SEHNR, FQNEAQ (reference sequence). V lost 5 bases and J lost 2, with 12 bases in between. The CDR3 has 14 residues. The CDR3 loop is CASSASGTQETQYF. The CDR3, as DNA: TGTGCCAGCAGCGCATCCGGGACACAAGAGACCCAGTACTTC.

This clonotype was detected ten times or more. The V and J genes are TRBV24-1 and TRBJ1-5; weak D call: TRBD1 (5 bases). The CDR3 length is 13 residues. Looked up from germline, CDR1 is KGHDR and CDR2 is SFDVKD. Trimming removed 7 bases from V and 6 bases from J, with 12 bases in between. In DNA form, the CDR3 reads TGTGCCACCAGGGGGCCGAGGGCTCAGCCCCAGCATTTT. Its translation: CATRGPRAQPQHF.

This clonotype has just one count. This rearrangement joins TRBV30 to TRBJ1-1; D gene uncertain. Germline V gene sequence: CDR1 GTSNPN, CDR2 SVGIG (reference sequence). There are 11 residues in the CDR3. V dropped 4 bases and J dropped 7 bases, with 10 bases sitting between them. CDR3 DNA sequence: TGTGCCTGGACCCTAGGCCGTGAAGCTTTCTTT. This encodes CAWTLGREAFF.

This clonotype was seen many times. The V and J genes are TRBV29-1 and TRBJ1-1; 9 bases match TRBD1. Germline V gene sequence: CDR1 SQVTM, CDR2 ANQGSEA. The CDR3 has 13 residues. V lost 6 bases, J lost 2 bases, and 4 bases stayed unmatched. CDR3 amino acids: CSVTGGDNTEAFF. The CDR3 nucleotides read TGCAGCGTGACAGGGGGGGACAACACTGAAGCTTTCTTT.

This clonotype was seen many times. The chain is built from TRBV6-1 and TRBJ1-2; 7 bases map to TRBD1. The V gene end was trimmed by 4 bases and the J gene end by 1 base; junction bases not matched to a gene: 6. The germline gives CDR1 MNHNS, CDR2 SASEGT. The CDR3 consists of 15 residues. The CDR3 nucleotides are TGTGCCAGCAGTGGACAGGGAGGAAATAACTATGGCTACACCTTC. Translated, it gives CASSGQGGNNYGYTF.

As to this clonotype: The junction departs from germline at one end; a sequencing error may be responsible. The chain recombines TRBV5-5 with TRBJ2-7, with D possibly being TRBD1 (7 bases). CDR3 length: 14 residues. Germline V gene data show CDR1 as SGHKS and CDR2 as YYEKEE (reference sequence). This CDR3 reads CASSLQGGLYEQHF. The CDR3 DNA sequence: TGTGCCAGCAGCTTGCAGGGGGGCCTCTACGAGCAGCACTTC.

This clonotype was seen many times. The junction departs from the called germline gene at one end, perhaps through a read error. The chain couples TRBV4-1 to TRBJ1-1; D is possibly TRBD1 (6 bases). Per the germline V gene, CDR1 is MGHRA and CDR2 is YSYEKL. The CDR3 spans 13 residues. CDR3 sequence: CASSQGPNTEAFF. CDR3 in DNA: TGTGCCAGCAGCCAGGGGCCGAACACTGAAGCTTTCTTT.

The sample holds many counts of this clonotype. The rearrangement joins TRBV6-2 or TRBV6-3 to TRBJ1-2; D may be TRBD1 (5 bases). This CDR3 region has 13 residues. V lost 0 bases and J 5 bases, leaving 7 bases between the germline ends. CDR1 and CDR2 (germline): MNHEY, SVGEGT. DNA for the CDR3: TGTGCCAGCAGTTACTCGGGACGGTATGGCTACACCTTC. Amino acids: CASSYSGRYGYTF.

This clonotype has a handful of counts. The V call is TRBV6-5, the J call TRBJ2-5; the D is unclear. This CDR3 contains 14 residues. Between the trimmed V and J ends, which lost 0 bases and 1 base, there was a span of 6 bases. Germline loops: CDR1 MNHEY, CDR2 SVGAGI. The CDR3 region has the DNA TGTGCCAGCAGTTACTCGACCAGCCAAGAGACCCAGTACTTC. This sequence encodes CASSYSTSQETQYF.

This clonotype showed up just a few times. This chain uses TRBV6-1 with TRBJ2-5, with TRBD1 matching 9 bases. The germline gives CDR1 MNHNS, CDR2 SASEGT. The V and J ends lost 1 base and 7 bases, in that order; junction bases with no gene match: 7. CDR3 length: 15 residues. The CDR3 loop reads CASSEGGGQGLTQYF. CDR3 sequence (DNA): TGTGCCAGCAGTGAAGGTGGGGGACAGGGTTTGACCCAGTACTTC.

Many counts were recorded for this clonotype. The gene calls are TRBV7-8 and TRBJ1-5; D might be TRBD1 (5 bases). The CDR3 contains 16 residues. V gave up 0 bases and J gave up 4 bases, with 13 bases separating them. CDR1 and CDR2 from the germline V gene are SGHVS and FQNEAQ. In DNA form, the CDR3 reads TGTGCCAGCAGCTTAGCTCGGTCCGGGGCAAATCAGCCCCAGCATTTT. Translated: CASSLARSGANQPQHF.

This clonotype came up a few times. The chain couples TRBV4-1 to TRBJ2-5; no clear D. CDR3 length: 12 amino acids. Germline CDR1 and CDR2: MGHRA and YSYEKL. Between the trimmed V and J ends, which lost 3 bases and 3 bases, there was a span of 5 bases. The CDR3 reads CASSQIEETQYF. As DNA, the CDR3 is TGCGCCAGCAGCCAGATAGAAGAGACCCAGTACTTC.

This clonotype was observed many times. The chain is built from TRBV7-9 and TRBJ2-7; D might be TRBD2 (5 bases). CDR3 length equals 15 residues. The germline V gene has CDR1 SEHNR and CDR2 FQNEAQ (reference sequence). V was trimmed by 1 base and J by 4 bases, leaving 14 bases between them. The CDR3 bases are TGTGCCAGCAGCTTAGTGAGCGGCAAGATATACGAGCAGTACTTC. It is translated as CASSLVSGKIYEQYF. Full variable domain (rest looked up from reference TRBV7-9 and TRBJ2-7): DTGVSQNPRHKITKRGQNVTFRCDPISEHNRLYWYRQTLGQGPEFLTYFQNEAQLEKSRLLSDRFSAERPKGSFSTLEIQRTEQGDSAMYLCASSLVSGKIYEQYFGPGTRLTVT.

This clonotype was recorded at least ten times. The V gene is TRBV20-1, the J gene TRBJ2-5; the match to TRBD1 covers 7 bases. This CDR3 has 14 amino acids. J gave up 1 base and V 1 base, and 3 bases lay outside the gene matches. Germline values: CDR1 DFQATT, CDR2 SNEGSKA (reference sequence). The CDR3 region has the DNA TGCAGTGCTAGAGCCGGGACAGCCCAAGAGACCCAGTACTTC. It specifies CSARAGTAQETQYF.

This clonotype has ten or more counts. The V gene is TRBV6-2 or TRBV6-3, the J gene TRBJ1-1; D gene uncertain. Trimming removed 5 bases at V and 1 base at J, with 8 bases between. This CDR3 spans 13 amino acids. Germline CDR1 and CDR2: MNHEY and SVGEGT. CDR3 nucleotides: TGTGCCAGCAGTGGATCTCCGAACACTGAAGCTTTCTTT. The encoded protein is CASSGSPNTEAFF.

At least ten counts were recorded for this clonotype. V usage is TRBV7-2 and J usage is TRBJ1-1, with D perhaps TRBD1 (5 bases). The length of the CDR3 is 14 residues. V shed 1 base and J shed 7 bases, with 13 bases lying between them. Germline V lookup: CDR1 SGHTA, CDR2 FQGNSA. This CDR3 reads CASSLGGDGSEAFF. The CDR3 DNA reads TGTGCCAGCAGCTTAGGAGGGGACGGCAGTGAAGCTTTCTTT.

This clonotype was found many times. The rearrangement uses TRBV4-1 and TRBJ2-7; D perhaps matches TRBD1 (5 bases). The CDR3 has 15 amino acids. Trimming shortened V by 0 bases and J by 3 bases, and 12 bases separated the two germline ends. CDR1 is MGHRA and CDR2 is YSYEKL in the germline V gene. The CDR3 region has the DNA TGCGCCAGCAGCCAAGAGGCAGGGATTATCTACGAGCAGTACTTC. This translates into CASSQEAGIIYEQYF.